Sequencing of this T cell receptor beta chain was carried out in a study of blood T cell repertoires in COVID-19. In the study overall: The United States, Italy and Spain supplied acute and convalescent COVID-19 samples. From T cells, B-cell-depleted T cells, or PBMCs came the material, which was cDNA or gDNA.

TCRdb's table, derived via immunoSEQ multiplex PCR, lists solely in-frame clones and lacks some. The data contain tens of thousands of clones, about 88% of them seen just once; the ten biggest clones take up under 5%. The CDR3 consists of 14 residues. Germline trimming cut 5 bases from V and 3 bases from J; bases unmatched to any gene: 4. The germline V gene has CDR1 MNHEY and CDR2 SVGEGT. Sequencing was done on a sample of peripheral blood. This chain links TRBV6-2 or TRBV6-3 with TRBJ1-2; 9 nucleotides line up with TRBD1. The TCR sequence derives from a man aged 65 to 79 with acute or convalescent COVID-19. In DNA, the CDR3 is TGTGCCAGCAGTGGACAGGGGATCCACTATGGCTACACCTTC. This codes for CASSGQGIHYGYTF.